This passage covers 23 T cell receptor beta chains from one sample sequenced in a study of T cell responses to AZD1222 COVID-19 vaccine. Sequenced by immunoSEQ multiplex PCR; TCRdb stores in-frame clones only, minus some. In the table there are about 92,000 clones, 65% to 90% of which are singletons. The specimen was peripheral blood, collected on day 0 of AZD1222 vaccination. These TCRs come from an adult in good health.

The rearrangement links TRBV30 to TRBJ1-1; TRBD1 matches 8 bases. The CDR3 loop spans 15 amino acids. J was trimmed by 0 bases and V by 0 bases; bases with no gene match: 3. Looked up from germline, CDR1 is GTSNPN and CDR2 is SVGIG (reference sequence). The CDR3 protein is CAWSVQGAMNTEAFF. The CDR3 DNA reads as TGTGCCTGGAGTGTCCAGGGGGCAATGAACACTGAAGCTTTCTTT.

The V and J genes are TRBV4-1 and TRBJ1-2, with D tentatively TRBD1 (5 bases). The length of the CDR3 is 14 residues. CDR1 and CDR2 (germline): MGHRA, YSYEKL. V dropped 3 bases and J dropped 3 bases, with 11 bases sitting between them. The CDR3 DNA reads TGCGCCAGCAGCCAGGGCAGGGAGGACTATGGCTACACCTTC. Translation gives CASSQGREDYGYTF.

The CDR3 sequence is CACGQGWMNTEAFF. The CDR3 DNA reads TGTGCCTGCGGACAGGGATGGATGAACACTGAAGCTTTCTTT. The chain has TRBV30 and TRBJ1-1; 8 bases fit TRBD1. Germline CDR1 reads GTSNPN; CDR2 reads SVGIG (reference sequence). CDR3 size: 14 residues. V lost 6 bases, J lost 0 bases, and 6 bases stayed unmatched. The variable domain in full, completed from reference TRBV30 and TRBJ1-1, reads SQTIHQWPATLVQPVGSPLSLECTVEGTSNPNLYWYRQAAGRGLQLLFYSVGIGQISSEVPQNLSASRPQDRQFILSSKKLLLSDSGFYLCACGQGWMNTEAFFGQGTRLTVV.

V usage is TRBV28 and J usage is TRBJ2-7; TRBD1 or TRBD2 may be the D gene (6 bases each). This CDR3 is 13 amino acids long. Trimming took 5 bases from V and 3 from J, leaving 11 bases between them. Germline CDR1 is MDHEN and CDR2 is SYDVKM. CDR3: CASSPGGGYEQYF. CDR3 DNA: TGTGCCAGCAGTCCCGGGGGCGGCTACGAGCAGTACTTC.

V usage is TRBV5-6 and J usage is TRBJ2-7; tentatively, D is TRBD1 or TRBD2 (5 bases each). The CDR3 sequence is 15 residues long. The germline gives CDR1 SGHDT, CDR2 YYEEEE. The ends were cut back, 5 bases at V and 8 bases at J, with 23 bases in the middle. The DNA for the CDR3 is TGTGCCAGCAGTAACACCGGGACCCCCTCCGGGAAGCAGTACTTC. Amino acids: CASSNTGTPSGKQYF.

This chain links TRBV7-2 with TRBJ2-3; 9 bases are a match to TRBD2. V gave up 5 bases and J gave up 4 bases; unmatched junction bases: 4. Germline loops: CDR1 SGHTA, CDR2 FQGNSA. This CDR3 has 14 amino acids. The CDR3 coding sequence is TGTGCCAGCAGCCCGGGACTAGCATCAGATACGCAGTATTTT. Its protein product is CASSPGLASDTQYF.

The gene calls are TRBV30 and TRBJ1-4; D is unclear. V gave up 0 bases and J gave up 8 bases, with 10 bases separating them. Germline V lookup: CDR1 GTSNPN, CDR2 SVGIG (reference sequence). The CDR3 extends over 13 amino acids. The CDR3 sequence is CAWSVIQAEKLFF. CDR3 DNA: TGTGCCTGGAGTGTCATACAAGCGGAAAAACTGTTTTTT.

This chain's CDR3 is CASSPLDSFSYEQYF. In DNA, the CDR3 is TGTGCCAGCAGTCCCCTAGACAGCTTCTCCTACGAGCAGTACTTC. The chain joins TRBV28 to TRBJ2-7; possible D gene TRBD1, 5 bases. The CDR3 loop spans 15 amino acids. Per germline, CDR1 MDHEN and CDR2 SYDVKM. The V end was cut by 5 bases, the J end by 0 bases, with 14 bases between.

The chain employs TRBV19 and TRBJ1-2, with TRBD1 identical over 8 bases. In germline, CDR1 is LNHDA, CDR2 SQIVND (reference sequence). V lost 7 bases to trimming and J lost 2 bases; unmatched junction nucleotides: 3. The CDR3 spans 13 residues. The CDR3 spells CASIGDRNYGYTF. CDR3 sequence (DNA): TGTGCCAGTATTGGGGACAGGAACTATGGCTACACCTTC.

The V call is TRBV7-2, the J call TRBJ2-1; TRBD2 agrees at 7 bases. Trimming removed 3 bases from V and 0 bases from J; junction bases left unmatched: 8. The CDR3 is 17 amino acids. The germline V gene encodes CDR1 SGHTA and CDR2 FQGNSA. The chain's CDR3 is CASSFQPSGSSYNEQFF. In nucleotides, the CDR3 is TGTGCCAGCAGCTTTCAGCCTAGCGGTAGCTCCTACAATGAGCAGTTCTTC.

CDR3 coding DNA: TGTGCCAGCAGAATTCGGGGTACTATAGGAAAACTGTTTTTT. As protein: CASRIRGTIGKLFF. The rearrangement joins TRBV5-8 to TRBJ1-4; D remains ambiguous. Trimming took off 5 bases at V and 10 bases at J, with 18 bases between the two ends. Germline V gives CDR1 SGHTS, CDR2 YDEGEE. The CDR3 loop spans 14 amino acids.

The V call is TRBV3-1 (or the pseudogene TRBV3-2), the J call TRBJ2-2; the D gene could be TRBD1 or TRBD2 (5 bases each). The V end lost 4 bases, the J end lost 6 bases, and 12 bases lay between the germline ends. The germline V gene encodes CDR1 LGHDT and CDR2 YNNKEL (reference sequence). This CDR3 comprises 14 residues. The CDR3 spells CASSRDLLAGELFF. DNA for the CDR3: TGTGCCAGCAGCCGGGACCTTCTAGCCGGGGAGCTGTTTTTT.

J is TRBJ1-1 and V is TRBV2, with D unresolved. Germline CDR1 SNHLY, CDR2 FYNNEI. V lost 5 bases to trimming and J lost 3 bases, with 4 bases between them. There are 11 residues in the CDR3. The CDR3 sequence: CASSLDTEAFF. Written as DNA, the CDR3 is TGTGCCAGCAGTCTGGACACTGAAGCTTTCTTT.

This chain joins TRBV2 and TRBJ1-5, with TRBD1 identical over 11 bases. The CDR3 has 15 residues. The germline V gene has CDR1 SNHLY and CDR2 FYNNEI. Unmatched junction bases numbered 3, after V lost 6 bases and J lost 2 bases. The chain's CDR3 is CASSGQGAGNQPQHF. In DNA, the CDR3 is TGTGCCAGCAGCGGACAGGGGGCCGGCAATCAGCCCCAGCATTTT.

The chain joins TRBV5-8 to TRBJ1-3, with D unclear. There are 13 residues in the CDR3. CDR1 is SGHTS and CDR2 is YDEGEE in the germline V gene. Trimming shortened V by 0 bases and J by 4 bases, and 5 bases separated the two germline ends. In DNA form, the CDR3 reads TGTGCCAGCAGCTTGGTCATCGGAAACACCATATATTTT. Its translation is CASSLVIGNTIYF.

This clone turned up a few times. The V call is TRBV11-1, the J call TRBJ2-7, with 7 bases identical to TRBD2. Germline-derived CDR1 and CDR2 are SGHAT and FQDESV (reference sequence). Losses at the gene ends were 5 bases for V and 2 bases for J; bases not matched to a gene: 9. The CDR3 loop spans 15 amino acids. CDR3 region: CASSPQRGGTYEQYF. In DNA, the CDR3 is TGTGCCAGCAGCCCGCAGCGGGGAGGCACCTACGAGCAGTACTTC.

This chain uses TRBV6-6 with TRBJ1-4; D is undetermined. The CDR3 length is 15 residues. Per germline, CDR1 MNHNY and CDR2 SVGAGI (reference sequence). Deletions cut 2 bases from V and 7 bases from J, with 14 bases between. The CDR3 nucleotides read TGTGCCAGCAGTTACGGCCGGGGTAGAGGTGAAAAACTGTTTTTT. It codes for CASSYGRGRGEKLFF.

V is TRBV27 and J is TRBJ2-7; D remains ambiguous. The CDR3 loop spans 11 amino acids. Germline V CDR1 and CDR2: MNHEY, SMNVEV (reference sequence). Trimming stripped 8 bases from V and 7 bases from J, with 12 bases between. CDR3 amino acids: CASRTYGEQYF. CDR3 DNA sequence: TGTGCCAGCCGGACCTATGGAGAGCAGTACTTC.

This clone showed up just once. V gene TRBV24-1 combines with J gene TRBJ2-3; tentative D call: TRBD2 (5 bases). The V end lost 5 bases, the J end lost 1 base, and 15 bases lay between the germline ends. The CDR3 runs to 16 residues. CDR1 KGHDR and CDR2 SFDVKD come from the germline V gene. CDR3 sequence: CATSVRGLGGTDTQYF. The DNA of the CDR3 is TGTGCCACCAGTGTCCGAGGGCTAGGCGGCACAGATACGCAGTATTTT.

This chain joins TRBV29-1 and TRBJ2-1, with D possibly being TRBD1 (6 bases). Per germline, CDR1 SQVTM and CDR2 ANQGSEA. This CDR3 has 13 amino acids. The V gene lost 7 bases and the J gene lost 0 bases, with 10 bases spanning the gap. The CDR3: CSGRGSSYNEQFF. CDR3 DNA: TGCAGCGGTAGGGGGAGCTCCTACAATGAGCAGTTCTTC.

The rearrangement links TRBV6-4 to TRBJ2-7; TRBD2 matches at 7 bases. The CDR3 is 15 residues long. The germline V gene encodes CDR1 MRHNA and CDR2 SNTAGT. V trimming: 5 bases; J trimming: 2 bases; junction bases outside the gene matches: 9. CDR3 nucleotides: TGTGCCAGCAGTAGATTGTCGGGAGGCGCCTACGAGCAGTACTTC. Translated: CASSRLSGGAYEQYF.

This clone came up once. The chain links TRBV28 to TRBJ1-6, with D perhaps TRBD1 (5 bases). The CDR3 extends over 15 amino acids. Trimming cost V 1 base and J 9 bases, with 13 bases left between them. In germline, CDR1 is MDHEN, CDR2 SYDVKM. CDR3 coding DNA: TGTGCCAGCAGTTTATTACCAGGGTTGAGTTCACCCCTCCACTTT. Translating gives CASSLLPGLSSPLHF.

This chain links TRBV7-6 with TRBJ2-5; D uncertain. The CDR3 is 14 amino acids. Germline CDR1 is SGHVS and CDR2 is FNYEAQ. V was trimmed by 0 bases and J by 4 bases, leaving 9 bases between them. DNA of the CDR3: TGTGCCAGCAGCTTAGCGGCTAGTGGAGAGACCCAGTACTTC. The encoded protein is CASSLAASGETQYF.